Listed below are T cell receptor beta chains from one sample, sequenced in a study of siplizumab effects on memory and regulatory T cells. Assay used: immunoSEQ multiplex PCR; TCRdb lists only in-frame clones, some missing. This sample has tens of thousands of clones; about 93% occur once, and the top ten carry roughly 17%. The sequenced sample was CD8+ T cells sorted from blood. These receptors were obtained from a human donor in good health. Both conserved end residues are part of each CDR3.

v_gene: TRBV19; j_gene: TRBJ2-1; CDR3aa: CASSIAVNEQFF
v_gene: TRBV19; j_gene: TRBJ1-5; CDR3aa: CASSIDRPDQPQHF
v_gene: TRBV14; j_gene: TRBJ2-7; CDR3aa: CASSLNRAGEQYF
v_gene: TRBV4-2; j_gene: TRBJ2-7; CDR3aa: CASSQTPLGAYEQYF
v_gene: TRBV7-9; j_gene: TRBJ1-1; CDR3aa: CASSSRTGGTEAFF
v_gene: TRBV5-1; j_gene: TRBJ2-3; CDR3aa: CASSTTPDTQYF
v_gene: TRBV13; j_gene: TRBJ2-5; CDR3aa: CASSKNRETQYF
v_gene: TRBV30; j_gene: TRBJ1-1; CDR3aa: CAWSVPGEAFF
v_gene: TRBV7-8; j_gene: TRBJ2-1; CDR3aa: CASSSDEQFF
v_gene: TRBV6-5; j_gene: TRBJ2-5; CDR3aa: CASSLFQTNQETQYF
v_gene: TRBV27; j_gene: TRBJ2-7; CDR3aa: CASSLQGSYEQYF
v_gene: TRBV28; j_gene: TRBJ2-1; CDR3aa: CASRKNRGSSYNEQFF
v_gene: TRBV27; j_gene: TRBJ2-2; CDR3aa: CASSLSGGGFTGELFF
v_gene: TRBV28; j_gene: TRBJ1-1; CDR3aa: CASSLLNTEAFF
v_gene: TRBV11-1; j_gene: TRBJ1-4; CDR3aa: CATQDRGNEKLFF
v_gene: TRBV7-6; j_gene: TRBJ2-5; CDR3aa: CASSHRGVGQETQYF
v_gene: TRBV28; j_gene: TRBJ2-4; CDR3aa: CASSLRLAKNIQYF